A single sample gave rise to the 2 T cell receptor beta chains below, sequenced in a study of shared clonotypes between healthy human individuals. Sequencing was performed with immunoSEQ multiplex PCR; in TCRdb, only in-frame clones are kept and a portion is missing. This sample has around 700,000 clones, with about 92% found just once. CD8 cells regarded as naive lacked CD45RO, were positively chosen for CCR7, and omitted terminally differentiated effector memory CD45RA+ cells. The material sequenced was naive CD8+ T cells sorted from blood. The receptors were gathered from a man aged 25-45 years in good health.

The chain has TRBV7-9 and TRBJ2-1; no definite D call. The CDR3 runs to 11 residues. Trimming took off 5 bases at V and 10 bases at J, with 9 bases between the two ends. Germline CDR1 SEHNR, CDR2 FQNEAQ (reference sequence). The CDR3 DNA reads TGTGCCAGCAGCCTCAGCGAAGAGCAGTTCTTC. It translates to CASSLSEEQFF.

This rearrangement joins TRBV9 to TRBJ1-1; D may be TRBD1 (5 bases). Trimming left V 0 bases short and J 2 bases short, with 14 bases between. Germline V lookup: CDR1 SGDLS, CDR2 YYNGEE. This CDR3 region has 16 residues. For the CDR3, the DNA is TGTGCCAGCAGCGTAGCCGGAGGGGCGGTAAACACTGAAGCTTTCTTT. As protein: CASSVAGGAVNTEAFF.